This TCR beta chain was obtained from a study of cytomegalovirus exposure and HLA in healthy donors. Study context: When 300 to 500 donors were genotyped, roughly 80% of them were found to fall in the Caucasian-associated ancestry cluster.

Primers included in the PCR were 60 Vbeta and 13 Jbeta primers. Original methodology: In a later analysis, around 12 million of some 80 million unique beta chains occurred in at least two donors. Profiling relied on immunoSEQ multiplex PCR, and the TCRdb table lists in-frame clones only, not all of them. V, J and clone size are taken as reported in that table, and D and trimming were inferred from the DNA itself. The sample has 100,000 to 130,000 clones, 73% seen once. Study-wide points: Links to common viral pathogens appeared, in a later analysis, for several of the most significant clusters. Presence/absence analyses assumed roughly uniform sequencing depth across donors.

A remark on this clone: Antigen: not known.

Germline V gene lookup returns CDR1 MDHEN and CDR2 SYDVKM. Trimming shortened V by 2 bases and J by 0 bases, and 10 bases separated the two germline ends. The CDR3 is 15 amino acids. This chain uses TRBV28 with TRBJ1-2, with a tentative D call TRBD1 (5 bases). This sequence was found in a man aged 30 to 45 in good health and CMV-seronegative. Sample: PBMCs. CDR3 DNA: TGTGCCAGCAGTTTAGAAGGGGTTGCTAACTATGGCTACACCTTC. This gives the protein CASSLEGVANYGYTF.